Listed below are T cell receptor beta chains from one sample, sequenced in a study of radiotherapy plus CTLA-4 blockade in lung cancer. TCRdb's copy holds only in-frame clones and misses some; the assay was immunoSEQ multiplex PCR. The sample lists around 42,000 clones; more than 60% were seen once. The sample was peripheral blood, taken from a patient treated with radiotherapy plus ipilimumab. The source of these receptors is a human donor with non-small cell lung cancer who had a partial response to radiotherapy plus ipilimumab. Each CDR3 is given with its conserved first and last residue. The order of the fields is J gene, V gene, CDR3 protein.

J: TRBJ1-1
V: TRBV7-3
CDR3: CASSPDRGNTEAFF

J: TRBJ1-3
V: TRBV11-2
CDR3: CASSLGAAGNTIYF

J: TRBJ1-2
V: TRBV6-5
CDR3: CASSYSNYGYTF

J: TRBJ1-1
V: TRBV5-6
CDR3: CASSLGQGEAFF

J: TRBJ2-3
V: TRBV5-1
CDR3: CASSLAGRPDTQYF

J: TRBJ1-1
V: TRBV18
CDR3: CASSPNRGGNTEAFF

J: TRBJ1-5
V: TRBV6-1
CDR3: CASSEGGNDQPQHF

J: TRBJ1-2
V: TRBV6-5
CDR3: CASGRQDYGYTF

J: TRBJ1-1
V: TRBV7-6
CDR3: CASSLDNSNTEAFF

J: TRBJ2-7
V: TRBV11-1
CDR3: CASSLDSESSYEQYF

J: TRBJ1-1
V: TRBV7-2
CDR3: CASSLDSNTEAFF

J: TRBJ1-3
V: TRBV5-1
CDR3: CASSLTPTSGNTIYF

J: TRBJ2-1
V: TRBV14
CDR3: CASSPSRGPNNEQFF

J: TRBJ1-2
V: TRBV7-9
CDR3: CASSLAGSGDGYTF

J: TRBJ2-1
V: TRBV13
CDR3: CASSLGASLVEQFF

J: TRBJ1-4
V: TRBV6-5
CDR3: CASRGTTEKLFF

J: TRBJ1-5
V: TRBV7-4
CDR3: CASSLRGGQPQHF

J: TRBJ1-5
V: TRBV7-2
CDR3: CASSLIGHSDQPQHF

J: TRBJ2-7
V: TRBV29-1
CDR3: CSVLKLSGTSYEQYF

J: TRBJ1-5
V: TRBV19
CDR3: CASSIIRAQGAGQPQHF

J: TRBJ2-7
V: TRBV15
CDR3: CATSTRVPSYEQYF

J: TRBJ1-1
V: TRBV9
CDR3: CASSVGGFAEAFF

J: TRBJ1-1
V: TRBV19
CDR3: CASTQSRVNTEAFF

J: TRBJ1-1
V: TRBV7-2
CDR3: CASSFRLGANTEAFF

J: TRBJ2-7
V: TRBV4-1
CDR3: CASSQGDSSYEQYF

J: TRBJ1-2
V: TRBV10-3
CDR3: CAISEALQGSYGYTF

J: TRBJ2-2
V: TRBV7-2
CDR3: CASSLTGLAGVTGELFF

J: TRBJ2-1
V: TRBV15
CDR3: CATSRLGQAPLEQFF

J: TRBJ1-1
V: TRBV5-8
CDR3: CASSYDRLFEAFF

J: TRBJ1-1
V: TRBV6-1
CDR3: CASTTVWETGEAFF

J: TRBJ1-1
V: TRBV5-4
CDR3: CASSLKGGGPNTEAFF

J: TRBJ2-7
V: TRBV21-1
CDR3: CASSTRGASSSYEQYF

J: TRBJ2-7
V: TRBV5-4
CDR3: CASSSQGAPSEQYF

J: TRBJ2-2
V: TRBV5-1
CDR3: CASSLAVHLNTGELFF

J: TRBJ2-5
V: TRBV7-6
CDR3: CASSLGAETQYF

J: TRBJ1-5
V: TRBV7-2
CDR3: CASSLSISNQPQHF

J: TRBJ2-1
V: TRBV11-2
CDR3: CASSLRSGGNNEQFF

J: TRBJ2-1
V: TRBV5-1
CDR3: CASSLVAGGQNEQFF

J: TRBJ2-1
V: TRBV11-2
CDR3: CASSSSGSPDNEQFF

J: TRBJ1-1
V: TRBV4-2
CDR3: CASSQTRAVTTEAFF